A selection of T cell receptor beta chains follows, all from one sample in a study of T cells in Graves' hyperthyroidism and ophthalmopathy. A single record per CDR3 protein comes from TCRdb applying MiXCR to the multiplex PCR reads. The data show about 98,000 distinct CDR3 sequences, around 37% seen once. Sequencing was performed on peripheral blood or thyroid tissue (not recorded which). These receptors were taken from a woman aged 25 to 45 with Graves' hyperthyroidism. CDR3s include the opening cysteine and the closing phenylalanine or tryptophan. The D gene is left open where the match is weak. Clone size is given for some rows only: seen once, a few or many times, or a class if the clone is expanded.

cdr3_aa cdr3_nt d_call j_call v_call clone_size
CASSPVGARSPLHF TGTGCCAGCTCACCAGTGGGGGCACGTTCACCCCTCCACTTT . TRBJ1-6 TRBV18 many
CASSQRDRVNQPLHF TGTGCCAGCAGCCAGAGGGACAGGGTCAATCAGCCCCTCCACTTT TRBD1 TRBJ1-6 TRBV14 .
CASTSFTVYGELFF TGTGCCAGCACTTCCTTTACGGTTTACGGGGAGCTGTTTTTT . TRBJ2-2 TRBV27 few
CAWRTTVNYGYTF TGTGCCTGGAGAACGACAGTCAACTATGGCTACACCTTC . TRBJ1-2 TRBV30 many
CATSSLFGTGGSSYEQYF TGTGCCACCAGCAGCCTATTCGGGACAGGGGGTTCATCCTACGAGCAGTACTTC TRBD1 TRBJ2-7 TRBV15 .
CAGALAAGTDTQYF TGTGCCGGAGCACTAGCGGCAGGCACAGATACGCAGTATTTT TRBD2 TRBJ2-3 TRBV2 many
CSGGDRTGTEAFF TGCAGCGGGGGGGACAGAACAGGGACTGAAGCTTTCTTT TRBD1 TRBJ1-1 TRBV29-1 .
CASSLDGGFTDTQYF TGCGCCAGCAGCTTGGACGGGGGATTCACAGATACGCAGTATTTT . TRBJ2-3 TRBV5-1 many
CASSQDGASPYGYTF TGCGCCAGCAGCCAAGACGGCGCGAGCCCTTATGGCTACACCTTC . TRBJ1-2 TRBV4-1 many
CASSPGLANWASTDTQYF TGTGCCAGCAGCCCGGGACTAGCGAACTGGGCTAGCACAGATACGCAGTATTTT TRBD2 TRBJ2-3 TRBV7-2 .
CASSLENEKLFF TGTGCCAGCAGTTTAGAGAATGAAAAACTGTTTTTT . TRBJ1-4 TRBV6-6 many
CASSWTGIDTQYF TGCGCCAGCAGCTGGACTGGGATTGATACGCAGTATTTT . TRBJ2-3 TRBV5-1 few
CAISGQGASRGYTF TGTGCCATCAGTGGACAGGGGGCGAGTCGGGGCTACACCTTC TRBD1 TRBJ1-2 TRBV10-3 many
CASSVTGMGDTQYF TGTGCCAGCAGTGTAACGGGGATGGGAGATACGCAGTATTTT . TRBJ2-3 TRBV2 .
CACSQLQVSYEQYF TGTGCCTGCAGCCAATTGCAGGTTTCCTACGAGCAGTACTTC . TRBJ2-7 TRBV7-6 .
CASSLGLAGTTFTGELFF TGTGCCAGCAGCTTAGGACTAGCGGGTACAACCTTCACCGGGGAGCTGTTTTTT TRBD2 TRBJ2-2 TRBV7-2 .
CASSLVWAHGNTEAFF TGTGCCAGCAGCTTAGTATGGGCGCACGGGAACACTGAAGCTTTCTTT . TRBJ1-1 TRBV7-8 .
CASSPGLAGGINEQYF TGTGCCAGCAGCCCGGGACTAGCGGGAGGGATAAACGAGCAGTACTTC TRBD2 TRBJ2-7 TRBV7-8 .
CASSASGRVNTIYF TGTGCCAGCAGCGCCTCGGGGAGGGTGAACACCATATATTTT . TRBJ1-3 TRBV9 .
CATSGGRPPYEQYF TGTGCCACCAGCGGCGGGAGGCCCCCCTACGAGCAGTACTTC TRBD2 TRBJ2-7 TRBV15 .
CASSLAGRDQPQHF TGTGCCAGCAGCTTAGCGGGCAGGGATCAGCCCCAGCATTTT . TRBJ1-5 TRBV7-8 many
CSASATGLAGSPYF TGCAGTGCTAGTGCGACGGGACTAGCGGGAAGTCCGTACTTC TRBD2 TRBJ2-7 TRBV20-1 .
CSASAPGQTNTGELFF TGCAGTGCTAGTGCTCCGGGACAGACGAACACCGGGGAGCTGTTTTTT TRBD1 TRBJ2-2 TRBV20-1 .
CASSPGSSYEQYF TGTGCCAGTAGTCCAGGGTCCTCCTACGAGCAGTACTTC . TRBJ2-7 TRBV19 many
CASSLAGTSGGSYEQYF TGTGCCAGCAGCTTAGCCGGGACTAGCGGGGGATCCTACGAGCAGTACTTC TRBD2 TRBJ2-7 TRBV7-6 .
CASTRGGFREKLFF TGTGCCAGCACCCGGGGGGGGTTCCGGGAAAAACTGTTTTTT . TRBJ1-4 TRBV25-1 many
CASSLIGTEAFF TGTGCCAGCAGCTTGATAGGGACTGAAGCTTTCTTT . TRBJ1-1 TRBV5-6 many
CASSLINRDYTF TGTGCCAGCAGTTTGATTAACAGGGACTACACCTTC . TRBJ1-2 TRBV6-5 many
CASSQEELGSPLHF TGCGCCAGCAGCCAAGAAGAATTGGGTTCACCCCTCCACTTT . TRBJ1-6 TRBV4-1 many
CASSLGRRNRNSPLHF TGTGCCAGCAGTTTAGGCAGAAGAAACCGTAATTCACCCCTCCACTTT . TRBJ1-6 TRBV12-3/TRBV12-4 many
CASSRGLWETQYF TGTGCCAGCAGCAGGGGGCTATGGGAGACCCAGTACTTC TRBD1 TRBJ2-5 TRBV7-3 once
CSARGRTQSSYEQYF TGCAGTGCTAGAGGTAGAACTCAAAGCTCCTACGAGCAGTACTTC . TRBJ2-7 TRBV20-1 .
CAISEPVEGTGNTIYF TGTGCCATCAGTGAACCGGTGGAGGGGACTGGAAACACCATATATTTT . TRBJ1-3 TRBV10-3 many
CASSLGWGNTEAFF TGTGCCAGCAGCTTAGGTTGGGGGAACACTGAAGCTTTCTTT . TRBJ1-1 TRBV7-6 many
CASPGLAGGGGQETQYF TGTGCCAGCCCGGGACTAGCGGGAGGGGGCGGTCAAGAGACCCAGTACTTC TRBD2 TRBJ2-5 TRBV6-1 many
CASSETPGLAVYEQYF TGCGCCAGCAGTGAGACCCCGGGACTAGCCGTATACGAGCAGTACTTC TRBD2 TRBJ2-7 TRBV10-2 many
CASRGLSNYEQYF TGTGCCAGCAGGGGACTGTCAAACTACGAGCAGTACTTC . TRBJ2-7 TRBV7-8 many
CASSPTPRVWGTGELFF TGTGCCAGCAGCCCTACTCCCAGGGTGTGGGGCACCGGGGAGCTGTTTTTT . TRBJ2-2 TRBV5-6 .
CASSLAGQNTEAFF TGTGCCAGCAGCTTAGCGGGCCAGAACACTGAAGCTTTCTTT . TRBJ1-1 TRBV7-2 many
CASSLGGWETQYF TGTGCCAGCAGTTTAGGGGGCTGGGAGACCCAGTACTTC TRBD1 TRBJ2-5 TRBV13 many
CASSVGTPYGYTF TGTGCCAGCAGCGTCGGGACACCCTATGGCTACACCTTC . TRBJ1-2 TRBV2 .
CASSQFVSNQPQHF TGTGCCAGCAGCCAATTTGTCTCAAATCAGCCCCAGCATTTT . TRBJ1-5 TRBV7-9 .
CASSLGVQLDYGYTF TGTGCCAGCAGCTTGGGGGTCCAGTTGGACTATGGCTACACCTTC . TRBJ1-2 TRBV5-8 many
CASSSAGRDNQPQHF TGTGCCAGCAGTTCCGCGGGAAGGGACAATCAGCCCCAGCATTTT . TRBJ1-5 TRBV2 .
CASSLVGKLSNQPQHF TGTGCCAGCAGCTTAGTTGGGAAACTTAGCAATCAGCCCCAGCATTTT . TRBJ1-5 TRBV7-8 many
CASSAGLAGGTGELFF TGTGCCAGCAGCGCGGGACTAGCGGGGGGCACCGGGGAGCTGTTTTTT TRBD2 TRBJ2-2 TRBV5-4 .
CASSEAPRYYGYTF TGTGCCAGCAGTGAAGCTCCCAGATACTATGGCTACACCTTC . TRBJ1-2 TRBV2 medium-sized
CASSQDATLNTEAFF TGTGCCAGCAGCCAAGATGCAACCCTGAACACTGAAGCTTTCTTT . TRBJ1-1 TRBV3-1 many
CATSDPTRTYGYTF TGTGCCACCAGTGACCCCACACGGACCTATGGCTACACCTTC . TRBJ1-2 TRBV24-1 many
CASSRGGNTQYF TGCGCCAGCAGCCGAGGAGGGAATACGCAGTATTTT . TRBJ2-3 TRBV4-1 many
CATSSVGSSGNTIYF TGTGCCACCAGCAGCGTAGGGAGCTCTGGAAACACCATATATTTT . TRBJ1-3 TRBV15 .
CASTFEGLNTEAFF TGTGCCAGCACCTTCGAGGGACTGAACACTGAAGCTTTCTTT . TRBJ1-1 TRBV7-9 many
CASRDTGNTEAFF TGTGCCAGCAGAGATACAGGGAATACTGAAGCTTTCTTT . TRBJ1-1 TRBV6-6 many
CASSLAGTGGQETQYF TGTGCCAGCAGCTTGGCAGGGACAGGGGGCCAAGAGACCCAGTACTTC TRBD1 TRBJ2-5 TRBV7-2 .
CASSPREDRAFYEQYF TGTGCCAGCAGCCCTCGCGAGGACAGGGCCTTCTACGAGCAGTACTTC TRBD1 TRBJ2-7 TRBV7-9 many
CASSQGPGQGSTGELFF TGTGCCAGCAGCCAAGGGCCGGGACAGGGTAGCACCGGGGAGCTGTTTTTT TRBD1 TRBJ2-2 TRBV14 .
CASNVGQRGYTF TGTGCCAGCAACGTGGGACAGCGAGGCTACACCTTC TRBD1 TRBJ1-2 TRBV7-9 once
CASTGGRLTGELFF TGTGCCAGCACCGGCGGGAGGCTCACCGGGGAGCTGTTTTTT TRBD2 TRBJ2-2 TRBV27 many
CASSGPAGGIYEQYF TGTGCCAGCAGCGGACCGGCGGGAGGAATCTACGAGCAGTACTTC TRBD2 TRBJ2-7 TRBV7-9 .
CAIAGGQRTDTQYF TGTGCCATCGCGGGGGGACAGCGCACAGATACGCAGTATTTT . TRBJ2-3 TRBV12-3/TRBV12-4 few